This T cell receptor (beta chain) was found in a study of blood T cell repertoires in COVID-19. Across the study: Sample material is recorded as cDNA or gDNA derived from T cells, B-cell-depleted T cells, or PBMCs.

In the authors' workflow: Amplification of reference gene primers provided the estimated nucleated cell counts. Clones were sequenced by immunoSEQ multiplex PCR, and TCRdb holds only the in-frame ones, with some missing. That table gives V, J and clone size, and the DNA gave D and trimming. The sample lists approximately 190,000 clones; around 86% were seen once. This clone was seen a few times. Germline V gene sequence: CDR1 SGHRS, CDR2 YFSETQ. The J segment lost 2 bases and the V segment lost 5 bases, leaving 8 bases of the junction unmatched. The length of the CDR3 is 15 residues. Sequenced: peripheral blood. The sequence came from an elderly man with acute or convalescent COVID-19. The V call is TRBV5-1, the J call TRBJ2-7; TRBD2 agrees at 9 bases. This chain's CDR3 is CASRIRLAATYEQYF. CDR3 DNA sequence: TGCGCCAGCAGGATTCGACTAGCGGCTACCTACGAGCAGTACTTC.